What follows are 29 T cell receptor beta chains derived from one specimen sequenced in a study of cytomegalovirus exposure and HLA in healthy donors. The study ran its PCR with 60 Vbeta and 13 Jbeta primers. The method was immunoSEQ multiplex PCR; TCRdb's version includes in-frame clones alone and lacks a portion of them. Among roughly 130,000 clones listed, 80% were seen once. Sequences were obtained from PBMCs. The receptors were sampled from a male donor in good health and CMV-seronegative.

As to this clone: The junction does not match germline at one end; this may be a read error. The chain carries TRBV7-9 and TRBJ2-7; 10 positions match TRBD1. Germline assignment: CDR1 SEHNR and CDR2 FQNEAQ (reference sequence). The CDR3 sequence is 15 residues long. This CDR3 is CSSSPTGQGIYEQYF. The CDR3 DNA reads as TGTTCCAGCAGCCCCACGGGACAGGGGATCTACGAGCAGTACTTC.

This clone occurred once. This chain's CDR3 is CASTGTGSANSPLHF. The DNA for the CDR3 is TGTGCCAGCACCGGGACAGGGAGTGCGAATTCACCCCTCCACTTT. V usage is TRBV6-1 and J usage is TRBJ1-6, with TRBD1 matching 9 bases. This CDR3 region has 15 residues. Germline assignment: CDR1 MNHNS and CDR2 SASEGT. The V segment lost 7 bases and the J segment 7 bases; nucleotides outside the gene matches: 8.

CDR3 in amino acids: CASSLVTSETQYF. The DNA for the CDR3 is TGTGCCAGCAGCTTGGTTACATCAGAGACCCAGTACTTC. This chain connects TRBV5-4 to TRBJ2-5, with D unresolved. The CDR3 consists of 13 residues. CDR1 is SGHNT and CDR2 is YYREEE in the germline V gene (reference sequence). The germline V and J ends were trimmed by 0 bases and 4 bases, with 7 bases remaining between them.

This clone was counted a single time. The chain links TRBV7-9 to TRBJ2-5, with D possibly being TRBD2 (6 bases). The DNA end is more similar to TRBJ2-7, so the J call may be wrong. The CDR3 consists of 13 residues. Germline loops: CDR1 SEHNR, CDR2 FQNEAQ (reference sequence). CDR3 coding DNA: TGTGCCAGCAGCTGGCGGAGGGACTACGAGCAGTACTTC. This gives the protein CASSWRRDYEQYF.

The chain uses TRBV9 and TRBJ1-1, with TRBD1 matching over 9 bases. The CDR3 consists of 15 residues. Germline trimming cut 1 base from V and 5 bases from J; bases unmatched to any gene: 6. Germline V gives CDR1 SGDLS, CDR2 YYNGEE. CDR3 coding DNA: TGTGCCAGCAGCGTAACGGGACAGGGTGGAACTGAAGCTTTCTTT. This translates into CASSVTGQGGTEAFF.

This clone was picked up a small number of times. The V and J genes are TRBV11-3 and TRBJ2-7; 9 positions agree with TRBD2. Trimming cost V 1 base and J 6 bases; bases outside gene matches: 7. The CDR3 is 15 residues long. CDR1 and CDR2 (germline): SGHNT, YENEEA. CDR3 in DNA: TGTGCCAGCAGCTTAGCGGGTAGCGGGAGCGCCGAGCAGTACTTC. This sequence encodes CASSLAGSGSAEQYF.

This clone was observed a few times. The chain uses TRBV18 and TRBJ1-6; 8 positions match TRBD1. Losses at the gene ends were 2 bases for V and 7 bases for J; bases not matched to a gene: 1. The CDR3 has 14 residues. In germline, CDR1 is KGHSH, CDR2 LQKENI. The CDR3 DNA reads TGTGCCAGCTCACCAGGGACAGGAAATTCACCCCTCCACTTT. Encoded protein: CASSPGTGNSPLHF.

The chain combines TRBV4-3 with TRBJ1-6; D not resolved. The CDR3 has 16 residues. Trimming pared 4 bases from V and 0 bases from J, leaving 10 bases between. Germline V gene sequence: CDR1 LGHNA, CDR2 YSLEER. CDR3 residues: CASSPTGSSYNSPLHF. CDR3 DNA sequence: TGCGCCAGCAGCCCCACTGGGAGCTCCTATAATTCACCCCTCCACTTT.

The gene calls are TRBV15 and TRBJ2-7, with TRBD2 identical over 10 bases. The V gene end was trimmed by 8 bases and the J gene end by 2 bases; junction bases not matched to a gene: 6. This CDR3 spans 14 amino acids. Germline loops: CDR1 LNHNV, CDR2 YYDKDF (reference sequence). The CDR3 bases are TGTGCCACCCAAAGCGGGAGGGGGGCCTACGAGCAGTACTTC. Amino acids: CATQSGRGAYEQYF. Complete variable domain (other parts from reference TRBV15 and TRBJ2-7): DAMVIQNPRYQVTQFGKPVTLSCSQTLNHNVMYWYQQKSSQAPKLLFHYYDKDFNNEADTPDNFQSRRPNTSFCFLDIRSPGLGDTAMYLCATQSGRGAYEQYFGPGTRLTVT.

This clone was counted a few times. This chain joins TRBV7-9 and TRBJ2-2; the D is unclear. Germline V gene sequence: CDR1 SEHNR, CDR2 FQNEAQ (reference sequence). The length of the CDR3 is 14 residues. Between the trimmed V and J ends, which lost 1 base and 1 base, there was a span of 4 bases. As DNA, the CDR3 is TGTGCCAGCAGCTTAGGGAGGAACACCGGGGAGCTGTTTTTT. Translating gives CASSLGRNTGELFF.

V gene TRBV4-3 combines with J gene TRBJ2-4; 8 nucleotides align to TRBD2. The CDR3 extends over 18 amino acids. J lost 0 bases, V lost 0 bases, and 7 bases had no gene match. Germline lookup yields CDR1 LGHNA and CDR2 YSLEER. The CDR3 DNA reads TGCGCCAGCAGCCAAGATGCGTCCGGGGGGGAAGCCAAAAACATTCAGTACTTC. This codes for CASSQDASGGEAKNIQYF.

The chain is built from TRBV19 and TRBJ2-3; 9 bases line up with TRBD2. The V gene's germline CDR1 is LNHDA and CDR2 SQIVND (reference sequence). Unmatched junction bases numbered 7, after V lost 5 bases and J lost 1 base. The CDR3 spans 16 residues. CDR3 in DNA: TGTGCCAGTAGTCCTCGGCGACTAGCGGGCACAGATACGCAGTATTTT. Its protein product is CASSPRRLAGTDTQYF.

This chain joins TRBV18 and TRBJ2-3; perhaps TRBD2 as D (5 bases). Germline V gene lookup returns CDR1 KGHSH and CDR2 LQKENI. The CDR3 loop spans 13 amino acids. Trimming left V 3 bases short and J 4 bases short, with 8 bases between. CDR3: CASSPGISDTQYF. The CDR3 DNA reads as TGTGCCAGCTCACCCGGGATTTCAGATACGCAGTATTTT.

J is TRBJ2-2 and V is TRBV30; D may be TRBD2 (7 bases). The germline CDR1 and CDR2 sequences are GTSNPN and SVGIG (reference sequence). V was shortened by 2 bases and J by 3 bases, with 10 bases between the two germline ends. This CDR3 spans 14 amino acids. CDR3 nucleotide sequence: TGTGCCTGGAGTTTGGGGGGGCACACCGGGGAGCTGTTTTTT. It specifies CAWSLGGHTGELFF.

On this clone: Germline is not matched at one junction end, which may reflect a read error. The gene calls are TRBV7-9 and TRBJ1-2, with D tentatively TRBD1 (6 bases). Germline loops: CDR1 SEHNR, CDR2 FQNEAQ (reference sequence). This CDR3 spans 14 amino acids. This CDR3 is CSSSPGQGNYGYTF. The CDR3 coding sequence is TGTTCCAGCAGCCCCGGGCAGGGGAACTATGGCTACACCTTC.

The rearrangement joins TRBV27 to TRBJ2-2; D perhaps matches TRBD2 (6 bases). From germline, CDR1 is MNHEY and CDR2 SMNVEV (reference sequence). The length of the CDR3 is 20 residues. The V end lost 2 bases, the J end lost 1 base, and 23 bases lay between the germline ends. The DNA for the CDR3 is TGTGCCAGCAGTTTAGTTGGTCGTTTTAGCGGTAGGAGGAACACCGGGGAGCTGTTTTTT. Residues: CASSLVGRFSGRRNTGELFF.

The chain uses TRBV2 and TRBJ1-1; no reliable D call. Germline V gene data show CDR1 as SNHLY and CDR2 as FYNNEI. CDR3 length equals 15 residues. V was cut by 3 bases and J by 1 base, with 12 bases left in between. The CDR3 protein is CASSDWRLPNTEAFF. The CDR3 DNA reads TGTGCCAGCAGTGACTGGAGGCTACCGAACACTGAAGCTTTCTTT.

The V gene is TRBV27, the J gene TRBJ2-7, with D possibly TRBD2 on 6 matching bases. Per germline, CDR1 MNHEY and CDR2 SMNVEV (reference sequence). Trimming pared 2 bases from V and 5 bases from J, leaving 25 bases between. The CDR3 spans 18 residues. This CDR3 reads CASSLLGPQMRDHNEQYF. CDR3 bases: TGTGCCAGCAGTTTACTCGGACCACAGATGCGGGATCACAACGAGCAGTACTTC.

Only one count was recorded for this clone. The CDR3: CASSPTGGKNIQYF. The CDR3 region has the DNA TGCGCCAGCAGCCCGACAGGGGGCAAAAACATTCAGTACTTC. This rearrangement joins TRBV4-3 to TRBJ2-4; 9 nucleotides line up with TRBD1. Germline CDR1 reads LGHNA; CDR2 reads YSLEER. The length of the CDR3 is 14 residues. Trimming took 4 bases from V and 3 from J; bases not matched to a gene: 1.

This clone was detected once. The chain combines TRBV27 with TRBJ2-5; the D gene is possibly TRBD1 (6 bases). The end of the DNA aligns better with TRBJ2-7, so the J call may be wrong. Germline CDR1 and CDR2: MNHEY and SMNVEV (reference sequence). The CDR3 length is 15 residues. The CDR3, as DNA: TGTGCCAGCAGTTTATCAGCAGGGGTGACCTACGAGCAGTACTTC. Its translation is CASSLSAGVTYEQYF.

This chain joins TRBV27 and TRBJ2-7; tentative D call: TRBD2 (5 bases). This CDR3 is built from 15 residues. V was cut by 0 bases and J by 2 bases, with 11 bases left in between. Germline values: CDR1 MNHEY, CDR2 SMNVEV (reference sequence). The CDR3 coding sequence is TGTGCCAGCAGTTTATCGGTTAGCGATGCCTACGAGCAGTACTTC. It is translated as CASSLSVSDAYEQYF.

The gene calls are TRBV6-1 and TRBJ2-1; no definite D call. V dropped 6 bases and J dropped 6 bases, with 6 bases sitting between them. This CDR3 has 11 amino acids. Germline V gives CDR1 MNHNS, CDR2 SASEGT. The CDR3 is CASSRLNEQFF. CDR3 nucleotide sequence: TGTGCCAGCAGCCGACTCAATGAGCAGTTCTTC.

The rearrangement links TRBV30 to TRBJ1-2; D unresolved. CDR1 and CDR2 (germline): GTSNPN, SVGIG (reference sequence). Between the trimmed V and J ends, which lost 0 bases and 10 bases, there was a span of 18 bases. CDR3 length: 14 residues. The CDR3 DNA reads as TGTGCCTGGAGTGTATCTCTCGCCCCCGGGTCCTACACCTTC. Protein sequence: CAWSVSLAPGSYTF.

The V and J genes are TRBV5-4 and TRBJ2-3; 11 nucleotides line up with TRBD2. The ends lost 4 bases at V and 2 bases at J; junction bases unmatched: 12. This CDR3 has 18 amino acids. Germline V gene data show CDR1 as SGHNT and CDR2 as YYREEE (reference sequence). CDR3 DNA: TGTGCCAGCAGCAGTGGACTAGCGGGCCCCGGCTCCACAGATACGCAGTATTTT. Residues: CASSSGLAGPGSTDTQYF. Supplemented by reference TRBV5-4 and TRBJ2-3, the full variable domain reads ETGVTQSPTHLIKTRGQQVTLRCSSQSGHNTVSWYQQALGQGPQFIFQYYREEENGRGNFPPRFSGLQFPNYSSELNVNALELDDSALYLCASSSGLAGPGSTDTQYFGPGTRLTVL.

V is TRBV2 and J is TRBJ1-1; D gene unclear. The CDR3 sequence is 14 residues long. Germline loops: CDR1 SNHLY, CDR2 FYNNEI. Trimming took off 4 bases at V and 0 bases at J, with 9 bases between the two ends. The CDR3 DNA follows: TGTGCCAGCAGTGGGGCGGGCATGAACACTGAAGCTTTCTTT. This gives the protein CASSGAGMNTEAFF.

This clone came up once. CDR3 nucleotides: TGTGCCAGCAGTTACAGTTGGGACAGGGTACTTTATAGCTACACCTTC. This gives the protein CASSYSWDRVLYSYTF. This chain connects TRBV6-5 to TRBJ1-2; TRBD1 matches at 9 bases. Germline assignment: CDR1 MNHEY and CDR2 SVGAGI. The trim removed 2 bases at V and 9 bases at J, leaving 13 bases unmatched. The CDR3 covers 16 residues.

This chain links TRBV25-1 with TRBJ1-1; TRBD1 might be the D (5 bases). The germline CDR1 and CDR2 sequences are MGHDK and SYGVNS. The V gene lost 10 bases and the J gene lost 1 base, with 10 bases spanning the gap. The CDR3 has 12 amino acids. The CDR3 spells CATGRGNTEAFF. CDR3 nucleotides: TGTGCCACAGGGCGAGGGAACACTGAAGCTTTCTTT.

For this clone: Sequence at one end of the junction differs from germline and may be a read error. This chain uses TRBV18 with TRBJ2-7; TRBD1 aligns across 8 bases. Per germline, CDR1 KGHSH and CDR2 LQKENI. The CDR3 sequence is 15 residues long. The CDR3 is CASSPLPGGSHEQYF. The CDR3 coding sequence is TGTGCCAGCTCACCACTGCCAGGGGGCTCCCACGAGCAGTACTTC.

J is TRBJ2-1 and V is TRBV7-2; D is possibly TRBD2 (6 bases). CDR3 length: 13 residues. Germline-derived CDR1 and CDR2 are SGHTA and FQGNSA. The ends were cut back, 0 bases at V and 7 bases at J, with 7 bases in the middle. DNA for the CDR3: TGTGCCAGCAGCTTAGCGCGGGAAAATGAGCAGTTCTTC. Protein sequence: CASSLARENEQFF. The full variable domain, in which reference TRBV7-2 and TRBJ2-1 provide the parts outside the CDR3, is GAGVSQSPSNKVTEKGKDVELRCDPISGHTALYWYRQSLGQGLEFLIYFQGNSAPDKSGLPSDRFSAERTGGSVSTLTIQRTQQEDSAVYLCASSLARENEQFFGPGTRLTVL.